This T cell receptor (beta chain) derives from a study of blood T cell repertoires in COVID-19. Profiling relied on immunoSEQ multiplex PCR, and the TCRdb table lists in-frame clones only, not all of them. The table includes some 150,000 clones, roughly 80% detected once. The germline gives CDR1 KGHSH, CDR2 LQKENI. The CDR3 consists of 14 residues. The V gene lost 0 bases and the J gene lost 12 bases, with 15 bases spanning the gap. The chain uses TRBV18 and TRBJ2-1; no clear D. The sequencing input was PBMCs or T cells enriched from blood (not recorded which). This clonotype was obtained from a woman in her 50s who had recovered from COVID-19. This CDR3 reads CASSPPYGERRQFF. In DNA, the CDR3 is TGTGCCAGCTCACCACCGTACGGCGAGAGGAGGCAGTTCTTC.